Following are 11 T cell receptor beta chains from one sample sequenced in a study of blood T cell repertoires in COVID-19. Generated by immunoSEQ multiplex PCR, the TCRdb table keeps only in-frame clones and is missing some. The data hold over 30,000 clones, with 80% to 90% observed a single time. The sequenced material came from peripheral blood. The receptors shown here come from a woman aged 70-85 years with active COVID-19.

This CDR3 is CASSPLATGEQYF. DNA for the CDR3: TGTGCCAGCTCACCACTCGCCACGGGAGAGCAGTACTTC. The V and J genes are TRBV18 and TRBJ2-7, with a tentative D call TRBD2 (5 bases). The length of the CDR3 is 13 residues. V dropped 1 base and J dropped 7 bases, with 11 bases sitting between them. Germline values: CDR1 KGHSH, CDR2 LQKENI.

V is TRBV6-5 and J is TRBJ2-5; TRBD2 matches 9 bases. Germline CDR1 MNHEY, CDR2 SVGAGI. The V segment lost 6 bases and the J segment 2 bases; nucleotides outside the gene matches: 4. The CDR3 is 14 amino acids. The chain's CDR3 is CASSLAGRQETQYF. CDR3 DNA sequence: TGTGCCAGCAGCCTAGCGGGGCGACAAGAGACCCAGTACTTC.

The chain uses TRBV6-2 or TRBV6-3 and TRBJ2-2; D is unresolved. Trimming pared 2 bases from V and 7 bases from J, leaving 17 bases between. There are 16 residues in the CDR3. Per the germline V gene, CDR1 is MNHEY and CDR2 is SVGEGT. In nucleotides, the CDR3 is TGTGCCAGCAGTTACGGTGAGAGCCCGCACCGCGGGGAGCTGTTTTTT. It codes for CASSYGESPHRGELFF.

This clone appeared a single time. This sequence joins TRBV5-5 and TRBJ2-3; D is possibly TRBD1 (6 bases). Trimming cost V 4 bases and J 2 bases, with 11 bases left between them. CDR1 SGHKS and CDR2 YYEKEE come from the germline V gene (reference sequence). CDR3 length: 14 residues. The CDR3 is CASSTGQLTDTQYF. The CDR3 DNA sequence: TGTGCCAGCAGCACGGGACAACTCACAGATACGCAGTATTTT.

The V call is TRBV12-3 or TRBV12-4, the J call TRBJ2-1; D uncertain. V shed 2 bases and J shed 4 bases, with 6 bases lying between them. The CDR3 contains 13 residues. The CDR3 protein is CASSLLEYNEQFF. CDR3 nucleotides: TGTGCCAGCAGTTTATTAGAGTACAATGAGCAGTTCTTC.

This clone occurred a few times. The V call is TRBV5-5, the J call TRBJ1-6; a weak D match, TRBD1 (6 bases). Per the germline V gene, CDR1 is SGHKS and CDR2 is YYEKEE (reference sequence). The ends were cut back, 6 bases at V and 8 bases at J, with 18 bases in the middle. The CDR3 is 15 residues long. The CDR3 is CASIPGGNRDSPLHF. The CDR3 nucleotides are TGTGCCAGCATCCCGGGGGGGAACAGGGATTCACCCCTCCACTTT.

The chain combines TRBV19 with TRBJ1-5, with TRBD1 matching over 8 bases. The germline gives CDR1 LNHDA, CDR2 SQIVND (reference sequence). This CDR3 has 15 amino acids. V dropped 6 bases and J dropped 1; count of bases not matched to a gene: 5. The CDR3 sequence is CASRIDRGSNQPQHF. CDR3 DNA: TGTGCCAGTAGGATTGACAGGGGAAGCAATCAGCCCCAGCATTTT. Full variable domain (missing parts from reference TRBV19 and TRBJ1-5): DGGITQSPKYLFRKEGQNVTLSCEQNLNHDAMYWYRQDPGQGLRLIYYSQIVNDFQKGDIAEGYSVSREKKESFPLTVTSAQKNPTAFYLCASRIDRGSNQPQHFGDGTRLSIL.

V usage is TRBV11-1 and J usage is TRBJ1-1, with D tentatively TRBD1 (6 bases). Trimming cost V 6 bases and J 9 bases, with 11 bases left between them. Germline CDR1 SGHAT, CDR2 FQDESV (reference sequence). The CDR3 has 11 amino acids. CDR3 DNA sequence: TGTGCCAGCAGTCAGGACAGACAAGCTTTCTTT. Translated: CASSQDRQAFF.

The chain carries TRBV29-1 and TRBJ2-5; the match to TRBD2 covers 10 bases. The V and J ends lost 3 bases and 0 bases, in that order; junction bases with no gene match: 1. CDR1 and CDR2 from the germline V gene are SQVTM and ANQGSEA. This CDR3 comprises 14 residues. This CDR3 is CSVELAGDQETQYF. For the CDR3, the DNA is TGCAGCGTTGAGCTAGCGGGGGACCAAGAGACCCAGTACTTC.

This sequence joins TRBV7-2 and TRBJ2-7; D unclear. Germline V gene lookup returns CDR1 SGHTA and CDR2 FQGNSA. The CDR3 is 11 amino acids. The ends were cut back, 5 bases at V and 4 bases at J, with 6 bases in the middle. CDR3 DNA sequence: TGTGCCAGCAGCCTCAGGTACGAGCAGTACTTC. Its protein is CASSLRYEQYF.

J is TRBJ2-5 and V is TRBV7-2; D is undetermined. Trimming removed 5 bases at V and 5 bases at J, with 18 bases between. The CDR3 sequence is 15 residues long. Germline V gene sequence: CDR1 SGHTA, CDR2 FQGNSA. This CDR3 is CASSPRVGQKETQYF. CDR3 nucleotides: TGTGCCAGCAGCCCCCGAGTTGGGCAGAAGGAGACCCAGTACTTC.